This T cell receptor beta chain is drawn from a study of regulatory T cells in long-lasting Graves disease. Looking at the study overall: Antithyroid drug exposure in newly diagnosed Graves' patients had lasted under 3 months.

Time point denoted: newly diagnosed GD, antithyroid drugs for less than 3 months. After RNA was extracted from PBMCs, the TCR library was made from it. EDTA tubes held roughly 9.2 milliliters of peripheral blood from each patient. The authors built TCR beta libraries using iRepertoire HTBI primers and Arm-PCR of CDR3 regions. One entry per CDR3 protein results from TCRdb running MiXCR on the multiplex PCR reads. The table lists under 250,000 distinct CDR3 sequences, approximately 18% of them singletons. J lost 4 bases, V lost 5 bases, and 12 bases had no gene match. Germline loops: CDR1 LNHDA, CDR2 SQIVND (reference sequence). The CDR3 runs 17 residues. Separately, the same data were catalogued under a study of T cells in Graves' hyperthyroidism and ophthalmopathy. That source notes: The HTBI set primed first-round TCR CDR3 RT-PCR. Ophthalmopathy was identified by the model a median roughly six months ahead of onset.

The TCR comes from a woman between 25 and 40 years old with Graves disease. J is TRBJ2-7 and V is TRBV19, with TRBD1 matching over 12 bases. Sequencing used peripheral blood mononuclear cells (PBMCs), obtained at new diagnosis, from a patient treated with antithyroid drugs. In nucleotides, the CDR3 is TGTGCCAGTAGTCGGTTGGGACAGGGGGCGCTGAAGTACGAGCAGTACTTC. Translated, it gives CASSRLGQGALKYEQYF.